This T cell receptor (beta chain) appears in the sequencing data of a study of OX40 agonist ivuxolimab in advanced cancers. With respect to the entire study: The costimulatory receptor OX40 (CD134) was targeted by ivuxolimab, a fully human IgG2 agonistic monoclonal antibody. Peripheral TCRbeta sequencing aimed to test whether ivuxolimab altered TCR sequence diversity and caused clonal T-cell expansion. The monotherapy dose-escalation portion (N = 52 patients) of the phase I ivuxolimab trial is reported in the paper. Of the approximately 54 dose-escalation patients, hepatocellular carcinoma was present in about 20, melanoma in some 15, renal cell carcinoma in 9 and head and neck cancer in 9. Partial responses occurred in three dose-escalation patients, of whom one had hepatocellular carcinoma and two had cutaneous melanoma. Intravenous ivuxolimab was administered to patients every 2 weeks at six dose levels: 0.01, 0.1, 0.3, 1.5, 3 and 10 mg/kg. A male proportion of nearly 85% and a mean age of approximately 55 years, ranging from roughly 23 to 85, were recorded for the dose-escalation cohort. Patients were allowed to have had prior anti-PD-1, anti-PD-L1 or anti-CTLA-4 therapy, and roughly 40% of the dose-escalation patients had been treated with checkpoint inhibitors.

In this sample, this clone turned up a few times. Its cognate antigen has yet to be identified. No base qualities exist here, and no much larger clone lies one base off it. Germline trimming amounts to 0 bases on V and 6 bases on J, with 4 as the count of junction bases outside the gene matches. Measured from the cysteine to the phenylalanine, the CDR3 is 15 residues long. Only the CDR3 portion is preserved as DNA: 45 bases, with reading frame beginning at the first base. CDR1 and CDR2 (LGHNA, YSLEER) derive from the germline V gene. The trial excluded patients who had a history of autoimmune disease or who were on systemic immunosuppression. In every dose cohort, peripheral blood was drawn for TCR sequencing at baseline, cycle 4 day 1, and cycle 7 day 1. Samples came from an open-label, multicenter, first-in-human phase I dose-escalation trial of ivuxolimab. Adults with locally advanced or metastatic melanoma, renal cell, hepatocellular, or head and neck squamous cell carcinoma were enrolled in the trial. Before TCR sequencing, CD4+ T cells and CD8+ T cells were sorted from peripheral blood as separate populations.

To sequence the TCRbeta CDR3 region, genomic DNA was isolated from the sorted cells. The immunoSEQ Assay was used to sequence the TCRbeta CDR3 regions. Imported from immuneACCESS, the table was reduced by TCRdb to in-frame sequences with V and J called. These copies leave out some clones; in studies compared against another copy, an unresolved V gene accounts for under half, and the cause of the remainder is not known. The sample table shows tens of thousands of clones, and approximately 90% are seen once. Over 0.9% of the sample comes from the top ten. Overall study results and their limits: In the 0.1-3.0 mg/kg groups, partial responders had among the lowest normalized peripheral clonal expansion, particularly in CD8+ T cells. Low levels of normalized T-cell clonal expansion were also seen in some nonresponding patients. At doses of 0.1 to 3.0 mg/kg, clonal expansion of both CD4+ and CD8+ blood T cells was observed from baseline to week 6. Antigen specificity was not determined for the clonally expanded peripheral T cells. On average, CD8+ T cells showed more expanded clones than CD4+ T cells after ivuxolimab.

This sequence was found in an adult with an advanced solid tumor such as melanoma, head and neck, liver or kidney cancer. The receptor chain draws on TRBV4-3 and TRBJ2-1; a stretch of 8 junction bases matches TRBD2. The sample was CD4+ or CD8+ T cells sorted from blood, taken in a trial of the OX40 agonist ivuxolimab. The nucleotides are TGCGCCAGCAGCCAAGATCTTAGCGGGATCAATGAGCAGTTCTTC. The translation is CASSQDLSGINEQFF.